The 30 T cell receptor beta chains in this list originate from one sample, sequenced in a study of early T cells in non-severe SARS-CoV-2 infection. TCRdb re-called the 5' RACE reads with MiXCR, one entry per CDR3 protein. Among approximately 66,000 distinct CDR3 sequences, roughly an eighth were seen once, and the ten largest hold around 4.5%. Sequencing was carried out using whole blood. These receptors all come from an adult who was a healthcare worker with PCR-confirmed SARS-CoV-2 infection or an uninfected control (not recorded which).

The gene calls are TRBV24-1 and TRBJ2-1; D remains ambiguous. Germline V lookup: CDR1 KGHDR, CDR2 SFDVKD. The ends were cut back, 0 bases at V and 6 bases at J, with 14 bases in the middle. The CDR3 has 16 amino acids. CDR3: CATSDLEDQTINEQFF. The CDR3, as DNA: TGTGCCACCAGTGATTTGGAGGATCAAACAATCAATGAGCAGTTCTTC.

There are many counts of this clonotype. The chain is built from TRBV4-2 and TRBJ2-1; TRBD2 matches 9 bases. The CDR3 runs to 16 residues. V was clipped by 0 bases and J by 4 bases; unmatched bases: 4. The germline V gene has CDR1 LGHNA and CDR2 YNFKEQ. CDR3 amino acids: CASSQDISGRYNEQFF. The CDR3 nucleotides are TGTGCCAGCAGCCAAGATATCAGCGGGAGGTACAATGAGCAGTTCTTC.

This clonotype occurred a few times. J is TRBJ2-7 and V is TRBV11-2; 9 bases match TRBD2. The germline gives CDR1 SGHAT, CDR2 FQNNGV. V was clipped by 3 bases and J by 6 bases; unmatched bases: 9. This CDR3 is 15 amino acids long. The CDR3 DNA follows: TGTGCCAGCAGCTTTCTAGCGGGGACGGAGGGCGAGCAGTACTTC. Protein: CASSFLAGTEGEQYF.

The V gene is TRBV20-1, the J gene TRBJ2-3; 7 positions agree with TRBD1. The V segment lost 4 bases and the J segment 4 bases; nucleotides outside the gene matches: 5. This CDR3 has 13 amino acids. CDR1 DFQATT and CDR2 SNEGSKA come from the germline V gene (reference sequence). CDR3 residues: CSAIRTGPDTQYF. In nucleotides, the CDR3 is TGCAGTGCTATACGGACAGGTCCAGATACGCAGTATTTT.

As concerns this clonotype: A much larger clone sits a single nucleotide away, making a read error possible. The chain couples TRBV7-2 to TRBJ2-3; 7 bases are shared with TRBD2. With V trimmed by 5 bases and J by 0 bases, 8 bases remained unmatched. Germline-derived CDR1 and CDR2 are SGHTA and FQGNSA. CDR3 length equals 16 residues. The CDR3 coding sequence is TGTACCAGCAGCACCCGCGGTAGCGGGAGCACAGATACGCAGTATTTT. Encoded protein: CTSSTRGSGSTDTQYF.

CDR3 amino acids: CASSLFTAQGSTDTQYF. In DNA form, the CDR3 reads TGCGCCAGCAGCTTGTTCACGGCCCAGGGTTCCACAGATACGCAGTATTTT. The gene calls are TRBV5-1 and TRBJ2-3; D might be TRBD1 (5 bases). This CDR3 is 17 amino acids long. V lost 1 base and J lost 2, with 17 bases in between. CDR1 SGHRS and CDR2 YFSETQ come from the germline V gene.

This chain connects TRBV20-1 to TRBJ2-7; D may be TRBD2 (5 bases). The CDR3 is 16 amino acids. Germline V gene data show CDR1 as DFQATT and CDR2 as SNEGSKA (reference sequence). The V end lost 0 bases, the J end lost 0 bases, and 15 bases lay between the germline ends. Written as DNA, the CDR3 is TGCAGTGCTAGAGATTTAACTAGGCTTAGCTCCTACGAGCAGTACTTC. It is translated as CSARDLTRLSSYEQYF.

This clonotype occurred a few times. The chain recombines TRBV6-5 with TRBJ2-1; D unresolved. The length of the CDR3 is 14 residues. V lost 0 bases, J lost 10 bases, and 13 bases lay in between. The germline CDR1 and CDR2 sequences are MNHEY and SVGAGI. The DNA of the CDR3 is TGTGCCAGCAGTTACTCGAGCCAAAACTGGGAGCAGTTCTTC. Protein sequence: CASSYSSQNWEQFF.

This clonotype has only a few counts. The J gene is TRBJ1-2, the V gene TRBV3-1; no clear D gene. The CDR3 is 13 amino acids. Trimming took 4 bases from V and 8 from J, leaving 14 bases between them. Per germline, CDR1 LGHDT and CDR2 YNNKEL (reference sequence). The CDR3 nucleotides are TGTGCCAGCAGCCGTTGGCTGGAGGGAGGCTACACCTTC. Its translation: CASSRWLEGGYTF.

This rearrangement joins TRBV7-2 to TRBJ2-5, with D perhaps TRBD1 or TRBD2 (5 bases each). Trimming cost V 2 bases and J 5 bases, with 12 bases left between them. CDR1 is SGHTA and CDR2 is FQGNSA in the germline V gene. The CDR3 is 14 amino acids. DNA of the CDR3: TGTGCCAGCAGCTTACTTTTGGGGGTGGAGACCCAGTACTTC. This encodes CASSLLLGVETQYF.

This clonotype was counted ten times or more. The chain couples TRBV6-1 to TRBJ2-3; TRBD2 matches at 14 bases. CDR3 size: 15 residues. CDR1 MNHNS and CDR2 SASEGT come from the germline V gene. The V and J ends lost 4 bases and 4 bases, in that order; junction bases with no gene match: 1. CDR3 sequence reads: CASSGLAGGPDTQYF. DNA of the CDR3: TGTGCCAGCAGTGGACTAGCGGGGGGGCCAGATACGCAGTATTTT.

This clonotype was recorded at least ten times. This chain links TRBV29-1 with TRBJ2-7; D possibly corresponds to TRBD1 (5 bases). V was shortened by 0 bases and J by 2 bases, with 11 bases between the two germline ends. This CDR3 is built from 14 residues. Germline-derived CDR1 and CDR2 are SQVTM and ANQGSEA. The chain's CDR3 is CSVEDGRRAYEQYF. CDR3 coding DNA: TGCAGCGTTGAAGATGGGCGCAGGGCCTACGAGCAGTACTTC.

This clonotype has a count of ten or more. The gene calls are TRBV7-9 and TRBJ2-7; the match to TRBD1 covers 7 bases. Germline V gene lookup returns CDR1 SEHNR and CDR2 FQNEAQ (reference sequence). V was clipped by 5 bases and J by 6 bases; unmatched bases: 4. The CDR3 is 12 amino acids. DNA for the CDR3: TGTGCCAGCAGCGCAGGGGGTCGCGAGCAGTACTTC. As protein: CASSAGGREQYF.

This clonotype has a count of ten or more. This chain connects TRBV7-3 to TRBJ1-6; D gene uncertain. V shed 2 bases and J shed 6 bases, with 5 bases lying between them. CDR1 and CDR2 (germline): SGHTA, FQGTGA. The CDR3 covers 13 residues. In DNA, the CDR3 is TGTGCCAGCAGCTTAGTTCTTAATTCACCCCTCCACTTT. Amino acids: CASSLVLNSPLHF. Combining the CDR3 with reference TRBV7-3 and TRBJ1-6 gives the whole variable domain GAGVSQTPSNKVTEKGKYVELRCDPISGHTALYWYRQSLGQGPEFLIYFQGTGAADDSGLPNDRFFAVRPEGSVSTLKIQRTERGDSAVYLCASSLVLNSPLHFGNGTRLTVT.

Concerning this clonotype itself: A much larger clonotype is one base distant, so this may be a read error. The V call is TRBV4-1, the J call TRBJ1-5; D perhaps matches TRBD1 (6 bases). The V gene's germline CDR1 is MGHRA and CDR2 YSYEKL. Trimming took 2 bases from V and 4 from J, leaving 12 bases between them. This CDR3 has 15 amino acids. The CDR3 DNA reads TGCGCCAGCAGCCAATCCGGGACACTGAATCAGCCCCAGCATTTT. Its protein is CASSQSGTLNQPQHF.

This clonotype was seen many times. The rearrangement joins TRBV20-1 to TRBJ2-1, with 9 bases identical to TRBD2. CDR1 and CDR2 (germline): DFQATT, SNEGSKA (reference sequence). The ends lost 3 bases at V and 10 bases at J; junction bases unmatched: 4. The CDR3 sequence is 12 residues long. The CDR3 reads CSARGGLAEQFF. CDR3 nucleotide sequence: TGCAGTGCTAGGGGGGGACTAGCAGAGCAGTTCTTC.

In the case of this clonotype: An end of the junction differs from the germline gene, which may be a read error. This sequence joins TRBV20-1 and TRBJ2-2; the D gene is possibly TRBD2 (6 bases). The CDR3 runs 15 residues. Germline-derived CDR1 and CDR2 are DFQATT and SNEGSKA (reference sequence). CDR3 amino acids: CSARDWRGASGGLFF. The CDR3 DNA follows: TGCAGTGCTAGAGATTGGAGGGGAGCTTCCGGGGGGCTGTTTTTT.

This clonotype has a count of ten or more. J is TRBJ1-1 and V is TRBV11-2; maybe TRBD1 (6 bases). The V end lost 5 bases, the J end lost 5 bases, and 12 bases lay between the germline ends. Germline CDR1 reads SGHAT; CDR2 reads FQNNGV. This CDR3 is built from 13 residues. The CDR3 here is CASSRGTLTEAFF. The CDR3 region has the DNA TGTGCCAGCAGCAGGGGGACCCTTACTGAAGCTTTCTTT.

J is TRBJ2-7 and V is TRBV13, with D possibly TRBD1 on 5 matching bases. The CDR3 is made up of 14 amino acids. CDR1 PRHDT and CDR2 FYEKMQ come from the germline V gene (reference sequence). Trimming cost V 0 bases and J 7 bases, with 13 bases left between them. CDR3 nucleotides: TGTGCCAGCAGCTTAGGTTCCAGGGTGGATGAGCAGTACTTC. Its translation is CASSLGSRVDEQYF. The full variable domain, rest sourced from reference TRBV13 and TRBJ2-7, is AAGVIQSPRHLIKEKRETATLKCYPIPRHDTVYWYQQGPGQDPQFLISFYEKMQSDKGSIPDRFSAQQFSDYHSELNMSSLELGDSALYFCASSLGSRVDEQYFGPGTRLTVT.

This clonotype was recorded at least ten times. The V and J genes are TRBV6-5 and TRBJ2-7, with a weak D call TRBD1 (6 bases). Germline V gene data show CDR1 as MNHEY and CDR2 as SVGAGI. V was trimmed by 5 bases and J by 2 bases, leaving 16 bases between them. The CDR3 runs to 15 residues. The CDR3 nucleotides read TGTGCCAGCAGTGCCCGACAGGACCCCACCTACGAGCAGTACTTC. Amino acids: CASSARQDPTYEQYF.

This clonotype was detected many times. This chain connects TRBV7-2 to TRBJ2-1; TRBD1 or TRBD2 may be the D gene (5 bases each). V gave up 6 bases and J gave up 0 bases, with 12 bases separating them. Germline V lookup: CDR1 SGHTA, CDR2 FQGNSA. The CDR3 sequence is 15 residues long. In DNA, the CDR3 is TGTGCCAGCAGAACGACTGGGGGCTCCTACAATGAGCAGTTCTTC. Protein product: CASRTTGGSYNEQFF.

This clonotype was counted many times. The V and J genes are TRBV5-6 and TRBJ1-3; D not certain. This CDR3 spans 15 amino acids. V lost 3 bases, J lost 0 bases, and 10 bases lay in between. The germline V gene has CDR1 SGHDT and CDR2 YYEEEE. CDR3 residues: CASSYGAVSGNTIYF. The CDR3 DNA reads TGTGCCAGCAGCTATGGTGCCGTCTCTGGAAACACCATATATTTT.

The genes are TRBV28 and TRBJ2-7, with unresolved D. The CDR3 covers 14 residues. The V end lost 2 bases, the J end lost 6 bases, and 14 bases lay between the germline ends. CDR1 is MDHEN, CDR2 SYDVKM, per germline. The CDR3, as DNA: TGTGCCAGCAGTTTACCCCAGACCCCCTCCGAGCAGTACTTC. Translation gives CASSLPQTPSEQYF.

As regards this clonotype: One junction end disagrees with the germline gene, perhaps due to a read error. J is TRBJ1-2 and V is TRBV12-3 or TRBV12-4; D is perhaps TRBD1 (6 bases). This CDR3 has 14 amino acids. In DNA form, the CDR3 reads TGTGCCAGCACCCTAATCGGACAGCCCATAAAGAGAAGGTTC. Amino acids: CASTLIGQPIKRRF.

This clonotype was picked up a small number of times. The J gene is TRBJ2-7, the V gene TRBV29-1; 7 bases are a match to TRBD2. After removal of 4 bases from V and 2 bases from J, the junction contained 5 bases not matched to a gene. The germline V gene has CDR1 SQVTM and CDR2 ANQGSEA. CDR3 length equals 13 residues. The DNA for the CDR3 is TGCAGCGTTGGACTAGCCAAGACCTACGAGCAGTACTTC. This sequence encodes CSVGLAKTYEQYF.

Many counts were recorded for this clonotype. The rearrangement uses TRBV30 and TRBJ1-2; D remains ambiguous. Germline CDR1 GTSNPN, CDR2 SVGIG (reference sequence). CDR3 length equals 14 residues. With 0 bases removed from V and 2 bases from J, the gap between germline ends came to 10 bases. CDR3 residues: CAWSVKRMNYGYTF. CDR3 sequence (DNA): TGTGCCTGGAGTGTAAAGAGAATGAACTATGGCTACACCTTC.

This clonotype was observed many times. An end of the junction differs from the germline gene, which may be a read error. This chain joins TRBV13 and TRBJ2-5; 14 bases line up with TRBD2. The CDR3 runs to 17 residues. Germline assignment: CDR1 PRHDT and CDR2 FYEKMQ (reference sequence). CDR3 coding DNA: TGTGCCAGCAGCCTAGGGACTAGCGGGAGAATCCAAGAGACCCAGTACTTC. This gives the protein CASSLGTSGRIQETQYF.

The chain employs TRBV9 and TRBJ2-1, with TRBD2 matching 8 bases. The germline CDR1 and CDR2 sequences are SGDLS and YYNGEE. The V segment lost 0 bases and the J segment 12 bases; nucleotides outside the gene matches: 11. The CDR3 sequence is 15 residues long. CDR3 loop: CASSVDSGRGRWQFF. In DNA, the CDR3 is TGTGCCAGCAGCGTAGACAGCGGGAGAGGGAGGTGGCAGTTCTTC. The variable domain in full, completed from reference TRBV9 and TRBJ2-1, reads DSGVTQTPKHLITATGQRVTLRCSPRSGDLSVYWYQQSLDQGLQFLIQYYNGEERAKGNILERFSAQQFPDLHSELNLSSLELGDSALYFCASSVDSGRGRWQFFGPGTRLTVL.

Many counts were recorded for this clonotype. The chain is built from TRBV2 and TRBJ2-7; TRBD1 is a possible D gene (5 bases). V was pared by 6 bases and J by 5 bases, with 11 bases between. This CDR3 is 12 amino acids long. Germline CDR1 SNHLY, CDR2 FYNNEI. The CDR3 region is CASSPTVNEQYF. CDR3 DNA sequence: TGTGCCAGCAGCCCGACAGTAAACGAGCAGTACTTC.

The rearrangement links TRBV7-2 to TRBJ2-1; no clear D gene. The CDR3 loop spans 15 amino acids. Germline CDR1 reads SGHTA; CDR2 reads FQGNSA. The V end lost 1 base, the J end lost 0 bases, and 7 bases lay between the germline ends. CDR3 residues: CASSLGVSSYNEQFF. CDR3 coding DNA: TGTGCCAGCAGCTTAGGGGTTAGCTCCTACAATGAGCAGTTCTTC.